The 7 T cell receptor beta chains reported below all come from one sample, sequenced in a study of T cell clonotyping in hematopoietic cell transplantation. Assay used: immunoSEQ multiplex PCR; TCRdb lists only in-frame clones, some missing. The table includes tens of thousands of clones, about 93% detected once. This specimen was PBMCs, taken 100 days after allogeneic stem cell transplant. The receptors stem from a female patient in her 50s who had an allogeneic stem cell transplant from a related donor, so the T cells may come from the graft donor. Some clones in this sample may be carry-over from other donors' samples.

The chain is built from TRBV19 and TRBJ1-1; TRBD1 agrees at 7 bases. After removal of 3 bases from V and 5 bases from J, the junction contained 9 bases not matched to a gene. CDR3 length: 15 residues. The germline V gene has CDR1 LNHDA and CDR2 SQIVND (reference sequence). The CDR3, as DNA: TGTGCCAGTAGTATTATCGAGGGGGCCGGGACTGAAGCTTTCTTT. It codes for CASSIIEGAGTEAFF. Together with reference TRBV19 and TRBJ1-1, the CDR3 gives the full variable domain: DGGITQSPKYLFRKEGQNVTLSCEQNLNHDAMYWYRQDPGQGLRLIYYSQIVNDFQKGDIAEGYSVSREKKESFPLTVTSAQKNPTAFYLCASSIIEGAGTEAFFGQGTRLTVV.

The rearrangement uses TRBV15 and TRBJ1-4; no clear D gene. The CDR3 totals 15 residues. Trimming stripped 0 bases from V and 0 bases from J, with 5 bases between. Germline CDR1 reads LNHNV; CDR2 reads YYDKDF (reference sequence). DNA for the CDR3: TGTGCCACCAGCAGAGATGACACAACTAATGAAAAACTGTTTTTT. It specifies CATSRDDTTNEKLFF.

J is TRBJ2-5 and V is TRBV27; D is ambiguous. Per the germline V gene, CDR1 is MNHEY and CDR2 is SMNVEV (reference sequence). The CDR3 runs 20 residues. Trimming took off 0 bases at V and 1 base at J, with 24 bases between the two ends. This CDR3 is CASSLSGRPQWYGVQETQYF. CDR3 nucleotides: TGTGCCAGCAGTTTATCGGGCCGGCCCCAGTGGTATGGGGTCCAAGAGACCCAGTACTTC.

The genes are TRBV6-4 and TRBJ1-2; tentatively, D is TRBD1 (5 bases). Deletions cut 5 bases from V and 3 bases from J, with 16 bases between. The CDR3 is 15 residues long. CDR1 is MRHNA, CDR2 SNTAGT, per germline. The chain's CDR3 is CASSPGVGEYYGYTF. CDR3 nucleotides: TGTGCCAGCAGTCCGGGGGTAGGGGAGTACTATGGCTACACCTTC.

The V call is TRBV7-6, the J call TRBJ1-5; D remains ambiguous. Germline V gene sequence: CDR1 SGHVS, CDR2 FNYEAQ. The CDR3 contains 13 residues. The V gene lost 5 bases and the J gene lost 4 bases, with 9 bases spanning the gap. CDR3 DNA: TGTGCCAGCAGCGTTAATTGGAATCAGCCCCAGCATTTT. This encodes CASSVNWNQPQHF.

The chain employs TRBV11-3 and TRBJ2-1; possibly TRBD1 for D (6 bases). With 4 bases removed from V and 0 bases from J, the gap between germline ends came to 10 bases. There are 15 residues in the CDR3. Germline V gives CDR1 SGHNT, CDR2 YENEEA. CDR3 DNA sequence: TGTGCCAGCAGCTCTGGGGGCAGCTCCTACAATGAGCAGTTCTTC. Amino acid sequence: CASSSGGSSYNEQFF.

This clone was found once. The chain uses TRBV27 and TRBJ2-3, with TRBD1 as a possible D gene (5 bases). CDR1 MNHEY and CDR2 SMNVEV come from the germline V gene (reference sequence). The CDR3 runs 15 residues. The V end lost 2 bases, the J end lost 6 bases, and 15 bases lay between the germline ends. The CDR3 sequence: CASSLSSAGKDTQYF. In nucleotides, the CDR3 is TGTGCCAGCAGTTTAAGTTCGGCAGGGAAGGATACGCAGTATTTT.